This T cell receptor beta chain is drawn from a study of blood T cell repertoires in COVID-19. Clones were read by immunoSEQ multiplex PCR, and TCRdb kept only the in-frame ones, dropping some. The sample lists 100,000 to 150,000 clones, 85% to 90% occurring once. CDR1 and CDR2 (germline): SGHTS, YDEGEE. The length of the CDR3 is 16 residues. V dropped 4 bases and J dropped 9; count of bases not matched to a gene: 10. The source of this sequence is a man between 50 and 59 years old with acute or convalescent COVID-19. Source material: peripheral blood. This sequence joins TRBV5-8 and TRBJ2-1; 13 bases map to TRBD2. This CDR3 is CASSLLILAGGGEQFF. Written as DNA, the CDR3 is TGTGCCAGCAGCCTACTCATACTAGCGGGAGGGGGTGAGCAGTTCTTC.